Listed here are 23 T cell receptor beta chains from one sample, sequenced in a study of blood T cells in healthy people across ages. Next came a second PCR, run for about 7 to 12 cycles, which used a sample-barcoded 5' primer along with a J-beta primer mix. MiXCR, run by TCRdb on the 5' RACE reads, gives a single entry per CDR3 protein. The sample records 800,000 or so distinct CDR3 sequences, around 50% being singletons. Sequenced sample: blood. The receptors derive from an elderly man in good health.

Notes on this clonotype: A clone one base away is much larger, so this may be a read error. V and J are TRBV28 and TRBJ1-5; 7 bases align to TRBD1. The germline CDR1 and CDR2 sequences are MDHEN and SYDVKM. CDR3 size: 14 residues. The CDR3 spells CRPGGQDNNQPQHF. DNA for the CDR3: TGTCGCCCGGGCGGACAGGATAACAATCAGCCCCAGCATTTT.

The chain joins TRBV29-1 to TRBJ2-3, with 13 positions matching TRBD2. The CDR3 has 15 residues. Trimming at V came to 7 bases and at J to 1 base, leaving 5 bases not matched to a gene. The germline CDR1 and CDR2 sequences are SQVTM and ANQGSEA. CDR3 amino acids: CSGAGTSGGTDTQYF. CDR3 DNA: TGCAGCGGGGCCGGGACTAGCGGGGGCACAGATACGCAGTATTTT.

The CDR3 DNA sequence: TGTGCCAGCAGCAAAGGGGACGGGGACAGAGTGAGCTACGAGCAGTACTTC. It codes for CASSKGDGDRVSYEQYF. The chain combines TRBV21-1 with TRBJ2-5; the D segment call TRBD1 is taken from the table without a DNA check. The J call may be in error: the DNA end matches TRBJ2-7 better. TRBV21-1 counts as a pseudogene. The CDR3 is 17 residues long.

The rearrangement uses TRBV11-2 and TRBJ2-3, with TRBD2 matching 16 bases. The CDR3 contains 23 residues. J lost 1 base, V lost 3 bases, and 19 bases had no gene match. Germline CDR1 SGHAT, CDR2 FQNNGV. The CDR3 nucleotides read TGTGCCAGCAGCTTGCCTCCCGGGACTAGCGGGGGGGCGGGATTGATCGGCACAGATACGCAGTATTTT. Translation gives CASSLPPGTSGGAGLIGTDTQYF. The full variable domain, with the rest looked up from reference TRBV11-2 and TRBJ2-3, is EAGVAQSPRYKIIEKRQSVAFWCNPISGHATLYWYQQILGQGPKLLIQFQNNGVVDDSQLPKDRFSAERLKGVDSTLKIQPAKLEDSAVYLCASSLPPGTSGGAGLIGTDTQYFGPGTRLTVL.

This clonotype was seen more than once but under ten times. This chain uses TRBV7-2 with TRBJ2-7; the match to TRBD1 covers 7 bases. Judging by the DNA end, TRBJ2-5 fits better; the J call may be wrong. The germline V gene has CDR1 SGHTA and CDR2 FQGNSA. The CDR3 totals 15 residues. The CDR3 DNA is TGTGCCAGCTACCAACCAGGGGGACGTTTAGAGACCCAGTACTTC. Its protein is CASYQPGGRLETQYF.

As DNA, the CDR3 is TGCAGCGTGCGACAGGGAGGGGCAGATACGCAGTATTTT. This translates into CSVRQGGADTQYF. The genes are TRBV29-1 and TRBJ2-3, with D possibly being TRBD1 or TRBD2 (7 bases each). The V gene lost 6 bases and the J gene lost 4 bases, with 14 bases spanning the gap. The CDR3 is 13 amino acids. Germline-derived CDR1 and CDR2 are SQVTM and ANQGSEA.

This clonotype turned up a few times. This chain joins TRBV7-2 and TRBJ2-7; D might be TRBD1 (6 bases). The length of the CDR3 is 14 residues. Trimming cost V 5 bases and J 2 bases, with 13 bases left between them. CDR1 SGHTA and CDR2 FQGNSA come from the germline V gene. Written as DNA, the CDR3 is TGTGCCAGCAGCCACCGGGACACAACCTACGAGCAGTACTTC. Translation gives CASSHRDTTYEQYF.

Regarding this clonotype: At one end, the junction sequence differs from germline, possibly due to a read error. J is TRBJ2-1 and V is TRBV4-3; 14 bases are a match to TRBD2. The germline CDR1 and CDR2 sequences are LGHNA and YSLEER. This CDR3 is 17 amino acids long. The CDR3 reads CASSLTTSGREYNEQFF. The DNA for the CDR3 is TGCGCCAGCAGCCTTACGACTAGCGGGAGGGAGTACAATGAACAGTTCTTC.

The V and J genes are TRBV10-3 and TRBJ2-3, with 15 bases aligning to TRBD2. V dropped 6 bases and J dropped 5; count of bases not matched to a gene: 12. CDR1 and CDR2 from the germline V gene are ENHRY and SYGVKD. The CDR3 extends over 18 amino acids. The CDR3 spells CAIRTRTSGRGSQDTQYF. Written as DNA, the CDR3 is TGTGCCATCAGGACCCGGACTAGCGGGAGGGGTTCGCAAGATACGCAGTATTTT.

The table lists this clonotype with a few counts. J is TRBJ2-7 and V is TRBV20-1; TRBD2 aligns across 10 bases. Germline V gene sequence: CDR1 DFQATT, CDR2 SNEGSKA (reference sequence). Trimming took 3 bases from V and 4 from J; bases not matched to a gene: 6. There are 14 residues in the CDR3. CDR3 amino acids: CSASGTSGEYEQYF. In DNA form, the CDR3 reads TGCAGTGCTAGCGGTACTAGCGGGGAGTACGAGCAGTACTTC.

The chain has TRBV6-6 and TRBJ1-1; possible D gene TRBD1, 5 bases. V was clipped by 2 bases and J by 7 bases, with 11 bases between them. Germline V gene sequence: CDR1 MNHNY, CDR2 SVGAGI (reference sequence). The CDR3 sequence is 13 residues long. CDR3 in DNA: TGTGCCAGCAGTTACCCAGACAGTCTTGAAGCTTTCTTT. The encoded protein is CASSYPDSLEAFF.

At least ten counts were recorded for this clonotype. J is TRBJ2-1 and V is TRBV7-2; D is possibly TRBD2 (5 bases). Trimming took 6 bases from V and 4 from J, leaving 16 bases between them. This CDR3 region has 15 residues. Germline assignment: CDR1 SGHTA and CDR2 FQGNSA. The CDR3 nucleotides are TGTGCCAGCAGGGGCTCGGGCGGGTCTTACAATGAGCAGTTCTTC. It yields the protein CASRGSGGSYNEQFF.

In DNA, the CDR3 is TGTGCCTGTCGACTAGCGGGGATCCAAGAGACCCAGTTCTTC. Translated, it gives CACRLAGIQETQFF. This chain joins TRBV30 and TRBJ2-5; 11 nucleotides match TRBD2. The J call may be wrong; the DNA end is better matched by TRBJ2-1. The CDR3 covers 14 residues. Germline CDR1 is GTSNPN and CDR2 is SVGIG (reference sequence).

Regarding this clonotype: At one boundary the junction diverges from the germline segment, which might be a read error. The V call is TRBV7-8, the J call TRBJ2-5; 9 bases align to TRBD2. There are 15 residues in the CDR3. Per the germline V gene, CDR1 is SGHVS and CDR2 is FQNEAQ. The DNA of the CDR3 is TGTGCCAGCAGCCCCCGGCCTAGCGGGAAAGAGGCCCAGTACTTC. Translation: CASSPRPSGKEAQYF.

This chain uses TRBV20-1 with TRBJ2-5; TRBD2 agrees at 8 bases. The J call may not be correct, given that the DNA end is closer to TRBJ2-7. Germline V lookup: CDR1 DFQATT, CDR2 SNEGSKA (reference sequence). The length of the CDR3 is 15 residues. CDR3 bases: TGCAGTGCCACGCGAGTAGCGGGAAGGTTTGACGAGCAGTACTTC. Protein: CSATRVAGRFDEQYF.

This chain links TRBV7-2 with TRBJ2-5, with 14 bases lining up with TRBD2. V gave up 4 bases and J gave up 1 base; unmatched junction bases: 11. This CDR3 contains 19 residues. Germline V gene data show CDR1 as SGHTA and CDR2 as FQGNSA. CDR3: CASSSRLAGGPGRQETQYF. DNA for the CDR3: TGTGCCAGCAGCTCCCGACTAGCGGGAGGGCCGGGACGCCAAGAGACCCAGTACTTC.

The genes are TRBV12-3 or TRBV12-4 and TRBJ2-1; the match to TRBD2 covers 14 bases. The CDR3 runs to 15 residues. The V gene end was trimmed by 5 bases and the J gene end by 6 bases; junction bases not matched to a gene: 3. Written as DNA, the CDR3 is TGTGCCAGCAGTGGACTAGCGGGGGGACTCAATGAGCAGTTCTTC. Residues: CASSGLAGGLNEQFF.

J is TRBJ2-1 and V is TRBV4-3; 7 bases map to TRBD2. CDR3 length: 14 residues. V was pared by 4 bases and J by 12 bases, with 12 bases of the junction left unmatched. Germline V gives CDR1 LGHNA, CDR2 YSLEER. CDR3 residues: CASSLKGGGQAQFF. The CDR3 coding sequence is TGCGCCAGCAGCCTGAAGGGCGGGGGTCAGGCGCAGTTCTTC.

The DNA of the CDR3 is TGCGCCAGCAGCGAGGGAGGCATCTACAATGAGCAGTTCTTC. This sequence encodes CASSEGGIYNEQFF. This rearrangement joins TRBV5-1 to TRBJ2-1; D possibly corresponds to TRBD2 (6 bases). Germline V gene lookup returns CDR1 SGHRS and CDR2 YFSETQ. The ends were cut back, 4 bases at V and 3 bases at J, with 11 bases in the middle. CDR3 length: 14 residues. The full variable domain, completed using reference TRBV5-1 and TRBJ2-1, is KAGVTQTPRYLIKTRGQQVTLSCSPISGHRSVSWYQQTPGQGLQFLFEYFSETQRNKGNFPGRFSGRQFSNSRSEMNVSTLELGDSALYLCASSEGGIYNEQFFGPGTRLTVL.

The V and J genes are TRBV5-1 and TRBJ2-3; 13 positions match TRBD2. Germline V gene sequence: CDR1 SGHRS, CDR2 YFSETQ. The junction had 6 bases not matched to a gene; V was cut back by 4 bases and J by 4 bases. This CDR3 region has 16 residues. CDR3 nucleotides: TGCGCCAGCAGCACGTCCGGGACTAGCGGGGCAGATACGCAGTATTTT. Translating gives CASSTSGTSGADTQYF.

The chain joins TRBV2 to TRBJ2-3; no clear D gene. CDR3 length: 15 residues. The V end lost 1 base, the J end lost 1 base, and 9 bases lay between the germline ends. Germline assignment: CDR1 SNHLY and CDR2 FYNNEI. CDR3 amino acids: CASSEEASGTDTQYF. DNA of the CDR3: TGTGCCAGCAGTGAAGAGGCCTCTGGCACAGATACGCAGTATTTT.

In this sample, this clonotype turned up once. The CDR3 DNA is TGCAGTGCTAGTGGGGGTAGCGGGGGAACTAACACAGATACGCAGTATTTT. Residues: CSASGGSGGTNTDTQYF. The rearrangement joins TRBV20-1 to TRBJ2-3, with TRBD2 matching 9 bases. The ends lost 3 bases at V and 2 bases at J; junction bases unmatched: 12. CDR3 length: 17 amino acids. CDR1 and CDR2 from the germline V gene are DFQATT and SNEGSKA (reference sequence).

This clonotype has just a few counts. The V and J genes are TRBV20-1 and TRBJ2-1, with 12 bases identical to TRBD2. Germline loops: CDR1 DFQATT, CDR2 SNEGSKA (reference sequence). V dropped 6 bases and J dropped 0; count of bases not matched to a gene: 9. The CDR3 spans 17 residues. CDR3 in amino acids: CSALTSGGTDSYNEQFF. As DNA, the CDR3 is TGCAGTGCCTTAACTAGCGGGGGGACTGACTCCTACAATGAGCAGTTCTTC.